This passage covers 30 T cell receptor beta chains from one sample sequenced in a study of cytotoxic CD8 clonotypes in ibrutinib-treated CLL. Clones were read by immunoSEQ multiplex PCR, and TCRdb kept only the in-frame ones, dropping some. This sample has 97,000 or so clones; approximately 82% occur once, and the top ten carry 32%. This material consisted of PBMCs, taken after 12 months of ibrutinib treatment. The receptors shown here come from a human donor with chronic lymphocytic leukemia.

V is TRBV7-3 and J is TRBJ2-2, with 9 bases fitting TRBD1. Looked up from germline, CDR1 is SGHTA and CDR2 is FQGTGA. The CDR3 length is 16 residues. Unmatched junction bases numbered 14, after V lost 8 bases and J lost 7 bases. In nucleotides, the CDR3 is TGTGCCAGCTCTCAGAGAGGGACAGGGTTGGACGGGGAGCTGTTTTTT. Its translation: CASSQRGTGLDGELFF.

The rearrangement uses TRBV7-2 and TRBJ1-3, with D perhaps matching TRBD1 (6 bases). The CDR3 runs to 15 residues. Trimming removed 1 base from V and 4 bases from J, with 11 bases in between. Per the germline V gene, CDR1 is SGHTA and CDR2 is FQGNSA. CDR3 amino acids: CASSLGQTGGNTIYF. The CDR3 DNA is TGTGCCAGCAGCTTAGGCCAGACAGGAGGAAACACCATATATTTT.

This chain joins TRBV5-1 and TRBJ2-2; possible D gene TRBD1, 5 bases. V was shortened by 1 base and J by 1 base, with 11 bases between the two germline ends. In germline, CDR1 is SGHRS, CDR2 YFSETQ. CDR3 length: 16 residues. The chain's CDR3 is CASSLQLRENTGELFF. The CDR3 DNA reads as TGCGCCAGCAGCTTGCAGCTCAGGGAGAACACCGGGGAGCTGTTTTTT.

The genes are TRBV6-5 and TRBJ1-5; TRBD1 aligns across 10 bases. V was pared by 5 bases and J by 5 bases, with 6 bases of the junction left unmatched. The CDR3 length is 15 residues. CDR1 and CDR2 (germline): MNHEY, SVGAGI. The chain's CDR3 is CASSLSGTGDQPQHF. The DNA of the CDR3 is TGTGCCAGCAGTCTCTCCGGGACAGGGGATCAGCCCCAGCATTTT.

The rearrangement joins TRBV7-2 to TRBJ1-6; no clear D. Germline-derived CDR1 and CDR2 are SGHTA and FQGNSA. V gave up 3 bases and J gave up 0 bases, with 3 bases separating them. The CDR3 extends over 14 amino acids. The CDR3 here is CASSFASYNSPLHF. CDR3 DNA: TGTGCCAGCAGCTTCGCCTCCTATAATTCACCCCTCCACTTT.

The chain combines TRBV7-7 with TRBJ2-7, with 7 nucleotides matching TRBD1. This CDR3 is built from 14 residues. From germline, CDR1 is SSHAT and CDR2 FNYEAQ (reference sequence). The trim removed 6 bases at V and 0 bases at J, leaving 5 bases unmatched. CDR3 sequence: CASRAGTVSYEQYF. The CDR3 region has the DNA TGTGCCAGCAGGGCCGGGACAGTCTCCTACGAGCAGTACTTC. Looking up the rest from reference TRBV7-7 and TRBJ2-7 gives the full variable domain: GAGVSQSPRYKVTKRGQDVTLRCDPISSHATLYWYQQALGQGPEFLTYFNYEAQPDKSGLPSDRFSAERPEGSISTLTIQRTEQRDSAMYRCASRAGTVSYEQYFGPGTRLTVT.

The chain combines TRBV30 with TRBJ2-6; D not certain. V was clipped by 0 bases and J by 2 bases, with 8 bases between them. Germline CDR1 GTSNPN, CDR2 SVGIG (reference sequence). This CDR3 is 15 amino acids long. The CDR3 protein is CAWSVSRAGANVLTF. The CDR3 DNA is TGTGCCTGGAGTGTATCGCGCGCTGGGGCCAACGTCCTGACTTTC.

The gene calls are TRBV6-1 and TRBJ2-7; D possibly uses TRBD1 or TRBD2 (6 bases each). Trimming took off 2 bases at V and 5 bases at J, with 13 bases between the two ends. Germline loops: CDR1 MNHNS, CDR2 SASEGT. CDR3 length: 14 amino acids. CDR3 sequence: CASSESGAVNEQYF. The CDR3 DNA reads TGTGCCAGCAGTGAATCGGGGGCCGTCAACGAGCAGTACTTC.

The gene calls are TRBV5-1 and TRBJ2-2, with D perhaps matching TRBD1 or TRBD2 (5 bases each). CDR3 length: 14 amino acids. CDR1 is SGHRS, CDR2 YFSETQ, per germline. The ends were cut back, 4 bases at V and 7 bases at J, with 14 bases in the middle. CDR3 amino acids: CASSAAGSFGELFF. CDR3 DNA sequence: TGCGCCAGCAGCGCGGCAGGGAGCTTCGGGGAGCTGTTTTTT.

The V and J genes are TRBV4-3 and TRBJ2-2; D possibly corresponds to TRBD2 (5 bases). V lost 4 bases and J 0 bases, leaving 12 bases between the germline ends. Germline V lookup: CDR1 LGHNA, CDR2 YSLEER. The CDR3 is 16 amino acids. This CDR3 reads CASSRTLQTNTGELFF. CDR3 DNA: TGCGCCAGCAGCCGGACTCTACAGACGAACACCGGGGAGCTGTTTTTT.

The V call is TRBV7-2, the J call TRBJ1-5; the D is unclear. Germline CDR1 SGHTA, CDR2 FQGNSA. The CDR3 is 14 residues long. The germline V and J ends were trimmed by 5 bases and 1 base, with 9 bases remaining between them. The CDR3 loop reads CASSRPDSNQPQHF. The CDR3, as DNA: TGTGCCAGCAGCCGACCGGACAGCAATCAGCCCCAGCATTTT. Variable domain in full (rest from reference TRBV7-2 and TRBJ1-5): GAGVSQSPSNKVTEKGKDVELRCDPISGHTALYWYRQSLGQGLEFLIYFQGNSAPDKSGLPSDRFSAERTGGSVSTLTIQRTQQEDSAVYLCASSRPDSNQPQHFGDGTRLSIL.

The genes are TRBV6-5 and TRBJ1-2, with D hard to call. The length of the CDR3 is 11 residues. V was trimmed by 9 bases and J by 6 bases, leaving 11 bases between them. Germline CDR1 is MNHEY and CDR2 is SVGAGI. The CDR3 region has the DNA TGTGCCAGGTCTAGCGGGGATGGCTACACCTTC. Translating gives CARSSGDGYTF.

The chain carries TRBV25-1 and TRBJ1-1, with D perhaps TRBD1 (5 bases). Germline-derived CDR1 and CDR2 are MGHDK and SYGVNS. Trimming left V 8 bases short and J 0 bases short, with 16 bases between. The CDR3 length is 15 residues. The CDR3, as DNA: TGTGCCAGCGTATCAGGGATCTTCATGAACACTGAAGCTTTCTTT. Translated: CASVSGIFMNTEAFF. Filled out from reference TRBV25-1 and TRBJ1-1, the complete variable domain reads EADIYQTPRYLVIGTGKKITLECSQTMGHDKMYWYQQDPGMELHLIHYSYGVNSTEKGDLSSESTVSRIRTEHFPLTLESARPSHTSQYLCASVSGIFMNTEAFFGQGTRLTVV.

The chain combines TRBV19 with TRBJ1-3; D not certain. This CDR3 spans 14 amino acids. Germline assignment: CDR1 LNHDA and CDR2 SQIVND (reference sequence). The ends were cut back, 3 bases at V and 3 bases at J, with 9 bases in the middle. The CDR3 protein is CASSIEQLGNTIYF. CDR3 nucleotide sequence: TGTGCCAGTAGTATCGAACAGCTTGGAAACACCATATATTTT.

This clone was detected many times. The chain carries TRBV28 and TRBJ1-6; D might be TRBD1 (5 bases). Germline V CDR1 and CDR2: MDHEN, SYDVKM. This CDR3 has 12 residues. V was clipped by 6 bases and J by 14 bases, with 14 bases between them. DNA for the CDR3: TGTGCCAGCAGGGAGGGGCCCCAAACCCTCCACTTT. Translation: CASREGPQTLHF.

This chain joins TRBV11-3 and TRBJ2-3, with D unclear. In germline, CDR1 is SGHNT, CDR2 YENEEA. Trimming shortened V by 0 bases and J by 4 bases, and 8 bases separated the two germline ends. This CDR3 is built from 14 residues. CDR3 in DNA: TGTGCCAGCAGCTTAGATGGGTCAGCAGATACGCAGTATTTT. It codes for CASSLDGSADTQYF.

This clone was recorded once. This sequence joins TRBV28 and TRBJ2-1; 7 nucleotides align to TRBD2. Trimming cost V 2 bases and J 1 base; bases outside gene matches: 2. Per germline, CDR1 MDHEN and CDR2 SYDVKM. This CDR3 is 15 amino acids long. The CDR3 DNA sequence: TGTGCCAGCAGTTTAGGGGGGGGTTCCTACAATGAGCAGTTCTTC. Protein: CASSLGGGSYNEQFF. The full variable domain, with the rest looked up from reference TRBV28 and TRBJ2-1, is DVKVTQSSRYLVKRTGEKVFLECVQDMDHENMFWYRQDPGLGLRLIYFSYDVKMKEKGDIPEGYSVSREKKERFSLILESASTNQTSMYLCASSLGGGSYNEQFFGPGTRLTVL.

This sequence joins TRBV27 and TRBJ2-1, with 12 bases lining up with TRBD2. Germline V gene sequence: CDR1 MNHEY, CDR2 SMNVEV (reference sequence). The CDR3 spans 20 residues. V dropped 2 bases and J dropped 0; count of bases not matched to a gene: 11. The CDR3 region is CASSLGASGGVVSSYNEQFF. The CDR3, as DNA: TGTGCCAGCAGTTTAGGGGCTAGCGGGGGGGTTGTTAGCTCCTACAATGAGCAGTTCTTC.

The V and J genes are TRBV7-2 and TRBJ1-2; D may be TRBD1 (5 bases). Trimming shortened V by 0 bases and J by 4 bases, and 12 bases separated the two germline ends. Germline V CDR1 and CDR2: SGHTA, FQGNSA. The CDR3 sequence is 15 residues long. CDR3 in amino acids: CASSLAEGTLYGYTF. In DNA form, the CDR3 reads TGTGCCAGCAGCTTAGCGGAGGGGACCCTCTATGGCTACACCTTC.

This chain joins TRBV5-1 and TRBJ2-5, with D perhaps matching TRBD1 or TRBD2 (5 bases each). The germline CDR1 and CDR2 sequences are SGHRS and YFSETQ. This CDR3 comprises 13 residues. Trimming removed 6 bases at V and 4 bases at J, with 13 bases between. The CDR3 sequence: CASIPGPGETQYF. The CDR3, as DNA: TGCGCCAGCATACCGGGACCAGGAGAGACCCAGTACTTC.

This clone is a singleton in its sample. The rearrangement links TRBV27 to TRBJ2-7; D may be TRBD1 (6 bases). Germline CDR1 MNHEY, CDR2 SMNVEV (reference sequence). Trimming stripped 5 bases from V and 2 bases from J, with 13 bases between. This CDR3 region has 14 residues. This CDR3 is CASSKTGPTYEQYF. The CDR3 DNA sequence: TGTGCCAGCAGTAAAACAGGGCCCACCTACGAGCAGTACTTC.

The CDR3 region is CASSSSGELFF. CDR3 nucleotide sequence: TGTGCCAGCAGTTCAAGCGGGGAGCTGTTTTTT. This chain links TRBV25-1 with TRBJ2-2; D uncertain. V was shortened by 5 bases and J by 7 bases, with 5 bases between the two germline ends. Germline CDR1 is MGHDK and CDR2 is SYGVNS. CDR3 length: 11 residues.

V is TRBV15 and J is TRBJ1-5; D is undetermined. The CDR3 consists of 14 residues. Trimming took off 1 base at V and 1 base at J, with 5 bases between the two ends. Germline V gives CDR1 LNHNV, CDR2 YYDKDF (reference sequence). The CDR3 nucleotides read TGTGCCACCAGCAGAGGACTCAGCAATCAGCCCCAGCATTTT. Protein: CATSRGLSNQPQHF.

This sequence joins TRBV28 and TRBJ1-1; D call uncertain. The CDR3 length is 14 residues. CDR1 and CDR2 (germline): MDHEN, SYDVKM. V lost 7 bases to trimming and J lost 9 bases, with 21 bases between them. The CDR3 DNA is TGTGCCAGCAAACTTACACAGCCAGAGACACAAGCTTTCTTT. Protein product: CASKLTQPETQAFF.

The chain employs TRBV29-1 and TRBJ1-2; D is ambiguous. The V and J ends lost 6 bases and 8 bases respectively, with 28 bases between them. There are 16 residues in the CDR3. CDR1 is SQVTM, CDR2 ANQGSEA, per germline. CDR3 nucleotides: TGCAGCGTCCCCGGTTCTCCGGACGGTATTCGGGTAGGCTACACCTTC. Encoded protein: CSVPGSPDGIRVGYTF.

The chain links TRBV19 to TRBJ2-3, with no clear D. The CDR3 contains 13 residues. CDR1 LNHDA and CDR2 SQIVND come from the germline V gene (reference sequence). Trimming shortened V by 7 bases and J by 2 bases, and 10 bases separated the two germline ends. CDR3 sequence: CASTFRDTDTQYF. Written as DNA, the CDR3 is TGTGCCAGTACCTTCCGTGACACAGATACGCAGTATTTT.

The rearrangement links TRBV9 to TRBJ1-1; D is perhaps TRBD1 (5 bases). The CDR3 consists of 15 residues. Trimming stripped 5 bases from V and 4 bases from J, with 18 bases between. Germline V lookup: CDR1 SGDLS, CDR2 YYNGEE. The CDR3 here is CASSTPGPRGTEAFF. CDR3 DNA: TGTGCCAGCAGTACCCCGGGACCTCGGGGCACTGAAGCTTTCTTT.

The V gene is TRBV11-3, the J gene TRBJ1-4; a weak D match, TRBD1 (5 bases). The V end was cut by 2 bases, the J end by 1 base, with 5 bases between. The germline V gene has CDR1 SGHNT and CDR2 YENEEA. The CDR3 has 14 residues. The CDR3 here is CASSLQGTNEKLFF. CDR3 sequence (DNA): TGTGCCAGCAGCTTACAGGGAACTAATGAAAAACTGTTTTTT. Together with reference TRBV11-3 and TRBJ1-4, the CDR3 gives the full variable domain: EAGVVQSPRYKIIEKKQPVAFWCNPISGHNTLYWYLQNLGQGPELLIRYENEEAVDDSQLPKDRFSAERLKGVDSTLKIQPAELGDSAVYLCASSLQGTNEKLFFGSGTQLSVL.

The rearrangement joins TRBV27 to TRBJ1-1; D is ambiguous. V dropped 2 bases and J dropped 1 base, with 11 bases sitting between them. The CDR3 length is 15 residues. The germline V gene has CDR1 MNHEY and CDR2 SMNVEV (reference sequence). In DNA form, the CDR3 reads TGTGCCAGCAGTTTAGTGGGAGGTACGAACACTGAAGCTTTCTTT. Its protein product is CASSLVGGTNTEAFF.

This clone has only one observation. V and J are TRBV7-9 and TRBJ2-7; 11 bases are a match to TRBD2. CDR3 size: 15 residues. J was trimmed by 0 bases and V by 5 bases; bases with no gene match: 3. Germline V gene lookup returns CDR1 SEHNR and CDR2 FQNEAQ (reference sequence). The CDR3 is CASSDTSGSSYEQYF. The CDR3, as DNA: TGTGCCAGCAGCGACACTAGCGGGAGCTCCTACGAGCAGTACTTC.